This T cell receptor beta chain was observed in a study of vaccination and CD4 T cells after COVID-19. Turning to the study itself: Cellular stimulation was performed using overlapping spike peptides derived from SARS-CoV-2, HCoV-NL63, HCoV-OC43 and HCoV-229E.

Study outcomes and limitations: Among those convalescent, a median approximately 87% of reactive clones emerged solely post-vaccination.

This CDR3 has 16 amino acids. Germline V gene sequence: CDR1 SGHRS, CDR2 YFSETQ. V dropped 0 bases and J dropped 7; count of bases not matched to a gene: 9. This sample's treatment: approximately nine-day PBMC culture with coronavirus spike peptide pools or control peptides (ViraFEST assay). Researchers collected the unexposed donor's CD4+ T cells before the COVID-19 pandemic (2011-2018). TCRs were sequenced by ViraFEST after antigen-specific T cells had been expanded with peptide pools. With fresh IL-2 medium, half the medium was replaced on days 3 and 7. An Oncomine TCR Beta short-read assay was used to sequence the DNA from cultured CD4+ T cells. TCRdb re-called the PCR reads through MiXCR, storing one row per CDR3 protein. This table holds several thousand distinct CDR3 sequences, 40% to 45% found once. A note on this clonotype: No antigen is known for it.

The clonotype comes from a human donor in good health. The specimen was CD4+ T cells from blood, cultured in vitro. The chain combines TRBV5-1 with TRBJ1-2; 10 positions match TRBD1. Here the CDR3 DNA reads TGCGCCAGCAGCTTGGAGGCGGGGGACAGGGGTGGTGGCTACACCTTC. Translated: CASSLEAGDRGGGYTF. Using reference TRBV5-1 and TRBJ1-2 for the parts outside the CDR3, the full variable domain is KAGVTQTPRYLIKTRGQQVTLSCSPISGHRSVSWYQQTPGQGLQFLFEYFSETQRNKGNFPGRFSGRQFSNSRSEMNVSTLELGDSALYLCASSLEAGDRGGGYTFGSGTRLTVV.